The 20 T cell receptor beta chains presented below share a single source sample, sequenced in a study of human T cells and chemical hapten exposure. The sample's time point: patch test 3, about 24 weeks after DPC sensitization. Treatment given: therapeutic diphenylcyclopropenone sensitization with weekly scalp DPC. Whole blood, unfractionated, served as the material for total RNA extraction. One entry per CDR3 protein results from TCRdb running MiXCR on the RACE reads. The sample consists of tens of thousands of distinct CDR3 sequences, around 9.5% of them appearing once. Source: whole blood, taken in connection with sensitization to the hapten diphenylcyclopropenone (DPC). These receptors all come from a middle-aged man with alopecia areata. Some clones in this sample may be carry-over from other donors' samples.

The chain has TRBV28 and TRBJ1-6; the D is unclear. The CDR3 has 12 residues. V was cut by 11 bases and J by 10 bases, with 15 bases left in between. Germline assignment: CDR1 MDHEN and CDR2 SYDVKM. CDR3 DNA sequence: TGTGCCGGCACCATCAAGATGTCACCCCTCCACTTT. Residues: CAGTIKMSPLHF.

This clonotype was seen more than once but under ten times. This chain links TRBV5-4 with TRBJ2-7, with TRBD2 matching over 13 bases. Losses at the gene ends were 2 bases for V and 6 bases for J; bases not matched to a gene: 5. This CDR3 has 15 amino acids. The germline V gene encodes CDR1 SGHNT and CDR2 YYREEE (reference sequence). The CDR3 sequence: CASSLGTSGTAEQYF. The CDR3 bases are TGTGCCAGCAGCTTAGGGACTAGCGGGACCGCCGAGCAGTACTTC.

V usage is TRBV3-1 and J usage is TRBJ1-2, with TRBD1 matching over 7 bases. The CDR3 length is 15 residues. Germline-derived CDR1 and CDR2 are LGHDT and YNNKEL (reference sequence). J gave up 4 bases and V 0 bases, and 5 bases lay outside the gene matches. As DNA, the CDR3 is TGTGCCAGCAGCCAAGACCGACAGGGAGCCTATGGCTACACCTTC. Protein sequence: CASSQDRQGAYGYTF.

At least ten counts were recorded for this clonotype. CDR3 nucleotide sequence: TGTGCCAGCAGCCCTCGACTAGACTACACAGATACGCAGTATTTT. Encoded protein: CASSPRLDYTDTQYF. This sequence joins TRBV3-1 and TRBJ2-3; maybe TRBD2 (6 bases). Between the trimmed V and J ends, which lost 4 bases and 2 bases, there was a span of 13 bases. CDR1 and CDR2 (germline): LGHDT, YNNKEL (reference sequence). The CDR3 sequence is 15 residues long.

The CDR3 sequence is CASSMNQDGTYEQYF. The CDR3 DNA reads as TGTGCCAGCAGCATGAACCAGGACGGTACCTACGAGCAGTACTTC. The rearrangement links TRBV11-2 to TRBJ2-7; D unclear. This CDR3 has 15 residues. The V gene lost 5 bases and the J gene lost 2 bases, with 16 bases spanning the gap. Germline V gene data show CDR1 as SGHAT and CDR2 as FQNNGV.

The gene calls are TRBV7-9 and TRBJ2-7; 10 bases are shared with TRBD2. The V segment lost 5 bases and the J segment 4 bases; nucleotides outside the gene matches: 8. Germline V gene sequence: CDR1 SEHNR, CDR2 FQNEAQ (reference sequence). The CDR3 has 15 amino acids. The DNA of the CDR3 is TGTGCCAGCAGCGGTAGCGGGAGGTTAATTTACGAGCAGTACTTC. Translation: CASSGSGRLIYEQYF.

CDR3 in DNA: TGTGCCTGGAGGGCAGCAGGGCCGTACTACGAGCAGTACTTC. Amino acid sequence: CAWRAAGPYYEQYF. This rearrangement joins TRBV30 to TRBJ2-7, with a tentative D call TRBD1 (5 bases). Trimming removed 3 bases from V and 3 bases from J, with 15 bases in between. CDR1 GTSNPN and CDR2 SVGIG come from the germline V gene (reference sequence). The CDR3 length is 14 residues.

This clonotype has at least ten counts. This chain joins TRBV7-3 and TRBJ2-7; 8 bases match TRBD1. There are 15 residues in the CDR3. Germline V CDR1 and CDR2: SGHTA, FQGTGA. After removal of 6 bases from V and 6 bases from J, the junction contained 13 bases not matched to a gene. CDR3 in amino acids: CASRAGTGEWGEQYF. CDR3 nucleotide sequence: TGTGCCAGCAGAGCTGGGACAGGTGAATGGGGCGAGCAGTACTTC.

The CDR3 loop reads CASSPMAGLNYNEQFF. As DNA, the CDR3 is TGCGCCAGCAGCCCCATGGCGGGACTGAACTACAATGAGCAGTTCTTC. The rearrangement joins TRBV4-1 to TRBJ2-1; D possibly corresponds to TRBD2 (6 bases). V was trimmed by 4 bases and J by 3 bases, leaving 16 bases between them. This CDR3 spans 16 amino acids. CDR1 MGHRA and CDR2 YSYEKL come from the germline V gene.

This clonotype was observed many times. CDR3 DNA: TGTGCCAGCAGTTTATCAGCGGGGACGGAGGTTTACAATGAGCAGTTCTTC. Translating it yields CASSLSAGTEVYNEQFF. This chain uses TRBV27 with TRBJ2-1; 7 bases agree with TRBD2. Looked up from germline, CDR1 is MNHEY and CDR2 is SMNVEV (reference sequence). CDR3 size: 17 residues. Trimming at V came to 0 bases and at J to 4 bases, leaving 9 bases not matched to a gene.

This clonotype was detected ten times or more. The V call is TRBV5-1, the J call TRBJ2-3; D remains unclear. V lost 5 bases and J 0 bases, leaving 13 bases between the germline ends. This CDR3 has 15 residues. Germline-derived CDR1 and CDR2 are SGHRS and YFSETQ. The CDR3 bases are TGCGCCAGCAGGATCCAGGAGCCGAGCACAGATACGCAGTATTTT. It translates to CASRIQEPSTDTQYF. Based on the CDR3 plus reference TRBV5-1 and TRBJ2-3, the full variable domain is KAGVTQTPRYLIKTRGQQVTLSCSPISGHRSVSWYQQTPGQGLQFLFEYFSETQRNKGNFPGRFSGRQFSNSRSEMNVSTLELGDSALYLCASRIQEPSTDTQYFGPGTRLTVL.

About this clonotype itself: Relative to the germline gene, one junction end is altered; a read error may explain this. V is TRBV7-7 and J is TRBJ2-2; 7 nucleotides align to TRBD1. This CDR3 is 14 amino acids long. CDR1 is SSHAT and CDR2 is FNYEAQ in the germline V gene (reference sequence). Here the CDR3 reads CASSLTTGTGELFF. CDR3 nucleotides: TGTGCTAGCAGCTTAACGACAGGGACCGGGGAGCTGTTTTTT.

At least ten counts were recorded for this clonotype. J is TRBJ2-7 and V is TRBV12-3 or TRBV12-4; D might be TRBD1 (6 bases). CDR3 length: 17 amino acids. V gave up 2 bases and J gave up 2 bases, with 19 bases separating them. CDR3 sequence reads: CASSLLQGQLRTYEQYF. The CDR3 DNA reads TGTGCCAGCAGTTTACTACAGGGCCAATTGCGAACCTACGAGCAGTACTTC.

This clonotype was counted many times. This sequence joins TRBV10-2 and TRBJ2-3, with D perhaps given as TRBD1 or TRBD2 (5 bases each). Trimming took 10 bases from V and 5 from J, leaving 13 bases between them. This CDR3 spans 12 amino acids. CDR1 is WSHSY, CDR2 SAAADI, per germline. CDR3 nucleotides: TGCGCCATAAAATCGAGGGGAGATACGCAGTATTTT. The encoded protein is CAIKSRGDTQYF.

This clonotype was recorded at least ten times. The chain recombines TRBV29-1 with TRBJ1-2, with D maybe TRBD1 (5 bases). V was clipped by 0 bases and J by 8 bases, with 19 bases between them. The CDR3 runs 15 residues. In germline, CDR1 is SQVTM, CDR2 ANQGSEA. CDR3 DNA sequence: TGCAGCGTTGAAGATCATGAAGGGGCGAAGAAAGGCTACACCTTC. This gives the protein CSVEDHEGAKKGYTF.

J is TRBJ2-2 and V is TRBV20-1; 10 bases map to TRBD2. Per germline, CDR1 DFQATT and CDR2 SNEGSKA (reference sequence). The V gene end was trimmed by 5 bases and the J gene end by 7 bases; junction bases not matched to a gene: 4. The CDR3 loop spans 13 amino acids. Written as DNA, the CDR3 is TGCAGTGCTTGCCCTAGCGGGAGCGGGGAGCTGTTTTTT. Protein sequence: CSACPSGSGELFF.

V is TRBV10-1 and J is TRBJ1-6, with D perhaps TRBD1 (5 bases). The V gene lost 4 bases and the J gene lost 6 bases, with 7 bases spanning the gap. Germline V gene data show CDR1 as WNHNN and CDR2 as SYGVQD (reference sequence). This CDR3 comprises 13 residues. The CDR3 sequence: CASSAGINSPLHF. The DNA of the CDR3 is TGCGCCAGCAGTGCAGGGATTAATTCACCCCTCCACTTT.

This clonotype showed up many times. The chain carries TRBV20-1 and TRBJ1-2; 10 nucleotides match TRBD1. Trimming took 4 bases from V and 6 from J; bases not matched to a gene: 5. CDR3 length: 13 residues. Germline V gene data show CDR1 as DFQATT and CDR2 as SNEGSKA (reference sequence). The CDR3 DNA sequence: TGCAGTGCTACCACCGGGACAGGGGATGGCTACACCTTC. This sequence encodes CSATTGTGDGYTF.

This clonotype was recorded at least ten times. The rearrangement links TRBV7-6 to TRBJ2-1; 9 bases agree with TRBD1. Germline V gene lookup returns CDR1 SGHVS and CDR2 FNYEAQ. The J segment lost 6 bases and the V segment lost 1 base, leaving 4 bases of the junction unmatched. The length of the CDR3 is 15 residues. CDR3 region: CASSLGDRAGNEQFF. CDR3 nucleotide sequence: TGTGCCAGCAGCTTAGGGGACAGGGCAGGCAATGAGCAGTTCTTC.

This clonotype has more than one count but fewer than ten. This chain links TRBV3-1 with TRBJ2-1, with 11 bases that match TRBD2. Unmatched junction bases numbered 5, after V lost 4 bases and J lost 6 bases. This CDR3 is 15 amino acids long. CDR1 is LGHDT and CDR2 is YNNKEL in the germline V gene (reference sequence). Here the CDR3 DNA reads TGTGCCAGCAGCCTGTTTCTAGCGGGAGGCAATGAGCAGTTCTTC. Its protein product is CASSLFLAGGNEQFF.